Listed below are T cell receptor beta chains from one sample, sequenced in a study of blood T cells in healthy people across ages. TCRdb processed the 5' RACE reads anew with MiXCR; each CDR3 protein has one entry. Of 730,000 or so distinct CDR3 sequences listed, 43% are singletons. Sequences were obtained from blood. The receptors derive from a woman aged 55-70 years in good health. The CDR3 runs from the conserved cysteine through the conserved F or W. The D gene is left open where the match is weak. For some rows the clone size is stated as once, few or many, or as a class when expanded; others skip it.

D	J	V	size	DNA	CDR3
TRBD2	TRBJ2-7	TRBV29-1	.	TGCAGCGTTGGGCGGGAGGGATACAATGAGCAGTACTTC	CSVGREGYNEQYF
.	TRBJ1-4	TRBV15	.	TGTGCCACCAGCAGAGATCCGGGGACTAATGAAAAACTGTTTTTT	CATSRDPGTNEKLFF
.	TRBJ1-3	TRBV27	.	TGTGCCAGCAGGGGGTGGGCAGGAGGGGCCTCTGGAAACACCATATATTTT	CASRGWAGGASGNTIYF
TRBD1	TRBJ1-1	TRBV4-1	once	TGCACCAGCAGCCAAGTGCTCGGACAGGTAGGGAACACTGAAGCTTTCTTT	CTSSQVLGQVGNTEAFF
TRBD1	TRBJ1-1	TRBV10-1	.	TGCGCCAGCAGCGAGGACAGGACCACTGAAGCTTTCTTT	CASSEDRTTEAFF
.	TRBJ2-1	TRBV5-1	.	TGCGCCAGCAGCTTCCAGGGCAGGAATGAGCAGTTCTTC	CASSFQGRNEQFF
.	TRBJ2-7	TRBV20-1	.	TGCAGTACGGAGGGTCACGAGCAGTACTTC	CSTEGHEQYF
.	TRBJ2-5	TRBV5-1	.	TGCGCCAGCAGCCTGCAGCACGGGACCCAGTACTTC	CASSLQHGTQYF
TRBD1	TRBJ2-5	TRBV4-2	.	TGTGCCAGCAGCCATGCCCCGGGACAGTACCAAGAGACCCAGTACTTC	CASSHAPGQYQETQYF
.	TRBJ1-4	TRBV6-6	few	TGTGCCAGCAGTCCCCCAGACAATGAAAAACTGTTTTTT	CASSPPDNEKLFF
.	TRBJ1-2	TRBV4-2	few	TGTGCCAGCAGCCAAGAAATAGCGGACGTAACTAACTATGGCTACACCTTC	CASSQEIADVTNYGYTF
TRBD1	TRBJ2-3	TRBV9	many	TGTGCCAGCAGCGTTAGACAGGGGGAAGATACGCAGTATTTT	CASSVRQGEDTQYF
.	TRBJ2-3	TRBV20-1	once	TGCAGTGCTCCCACCGAGAGGTTAGCGACAGATACGCAGTATTTT	CSAPTERLATDTQYF
.	TRBJ1-1	TRBV20-1	.	TGCAGTGCTAGAGAGGTTGGAGCTGAAGCTTTCTTT	CSAREVGAEAFF
.	TRBJ2-3	TRBV5-1	few	TGCGCCAGCAGCTTGAATCCGGGGGTCATTGGAGATACGCAGTATTTT	CASSLNPGVIGDTQYF
.	TRBJ2-5	TRBV6-6	.	TGTGCCAGCAGTTACTCAACGGGGGTGGAGCAGTACTTC	CASSYSTGVEQYF
.	TRBJ1-3	TRBV21-1	few	TGTGCCAGCAGCAAACCCGTGTTTCCCTCTGGAAACACCATATATTTT	CASSKPVFPSGNTIYF
.	TRBJ2-1	TRBV15	.	TGTGCCACCAGCAGAGCAGCTCTAAGACAGAACTCCTACAATGAGCAGTTCTTC	CATSRAALRQNSYNEQFF
.	TRBJ2-5	TRBV21-1	.	TGTGCCAGCATTTCTGGCCCCCGCGGGGAGATAAGGGAGACCCAGTACTTC	CASISGPRGEIRETQYF
.	TRBJ2-7	TRBV29-1	.	TGCAGCGTTGTGTCCGGGGAGAGCGCCGAGCAGTACTTC	CSVVSGESAEQYF
.	TRBJ2-7	TRBV27	.	TGTGCCAGCAGTGTAAGAGGAGGGCGCGAGCAGTACTTC	CASSVRGGREQYF
TRBD1	TRBJ2-7	TRBV20-1	.	TGCAGTGCAAGCTTACAGGGGGACACCCTTTACGAGCAGTACTTC	CSASLQGDTLYEQYF
TRBD1	TRBJ2-5	TRBV18	few	TGTGCCAGCTCACCAGGGACAGGGATAGAGGCCCAGTACTTC	CASSPGTGIEAQYF
.	TRBJ2-3	TRBV11-1	.	TGTGCCAGCAGCTCCTATATCGGGAGAGGTGATACGCAGTATTTT	CASSSYIGRGDTQYF
.	TRBJ1-5	TRBV6-1	.	TGTGCCAGCAGTGAAGCGGGGAATCAGCCCCAGCATTTT	CASSEAGNQPQHF